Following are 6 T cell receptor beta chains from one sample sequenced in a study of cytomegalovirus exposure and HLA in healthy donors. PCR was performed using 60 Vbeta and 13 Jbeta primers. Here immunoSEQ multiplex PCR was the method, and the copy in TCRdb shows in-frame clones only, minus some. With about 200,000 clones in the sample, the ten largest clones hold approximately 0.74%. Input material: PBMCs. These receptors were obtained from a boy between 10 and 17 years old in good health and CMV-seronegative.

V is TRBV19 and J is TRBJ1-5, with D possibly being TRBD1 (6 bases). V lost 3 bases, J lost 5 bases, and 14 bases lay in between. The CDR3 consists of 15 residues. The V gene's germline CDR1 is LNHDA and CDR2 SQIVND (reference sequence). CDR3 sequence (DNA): TGTGCCAGTAGTATCGCTCAGGGGAATTATCAGCCCCAGCATTTT. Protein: CASSIAQGNYQPQHF.

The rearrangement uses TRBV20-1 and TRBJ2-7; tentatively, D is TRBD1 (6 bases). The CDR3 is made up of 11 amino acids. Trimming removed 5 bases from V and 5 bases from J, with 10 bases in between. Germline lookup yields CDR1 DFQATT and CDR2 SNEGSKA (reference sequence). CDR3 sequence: CSAGGPDEQYF. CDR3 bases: TGCAGTGCTGGGGGCCCTGACGAGCAGTACTTC.

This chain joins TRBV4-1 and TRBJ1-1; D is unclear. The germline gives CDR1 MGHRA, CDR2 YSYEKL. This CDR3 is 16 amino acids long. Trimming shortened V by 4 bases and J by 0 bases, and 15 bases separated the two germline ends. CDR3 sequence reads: CASSPLPSPVNTEAFF. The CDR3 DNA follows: TGCGCCAGCAGCCCCCTGCCATCGCCGGTGAACACTGAAGCTTTCTTT.

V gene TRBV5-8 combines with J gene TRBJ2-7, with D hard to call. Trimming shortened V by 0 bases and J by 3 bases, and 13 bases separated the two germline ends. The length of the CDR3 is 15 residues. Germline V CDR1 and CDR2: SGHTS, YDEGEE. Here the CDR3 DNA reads TGTGCCAGCAGCTTGGGTATAAGTCAGTACTACGAGCAGTACTTC. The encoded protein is CASSLGISQYYEQYF.

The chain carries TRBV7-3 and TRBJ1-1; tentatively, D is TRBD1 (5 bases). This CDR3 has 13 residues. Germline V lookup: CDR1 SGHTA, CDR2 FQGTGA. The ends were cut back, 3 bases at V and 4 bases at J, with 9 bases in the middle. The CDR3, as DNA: TGTGCCAGCAGCTTCAGGGAAGGCACTGAAGCTTTCTTT. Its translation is CASSFREGTEAFF. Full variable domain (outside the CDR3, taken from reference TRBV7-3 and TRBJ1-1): GAGVSQTPSNKVTEKGKYVELRCDPISGHTALYWYRQSLGQGPEFLIYFQGTGAADDSGLPNDRFFAVRPEGSVSTLKIQRTERGDSAVYLCASSFREGTEAFFGQGTRLTVV.

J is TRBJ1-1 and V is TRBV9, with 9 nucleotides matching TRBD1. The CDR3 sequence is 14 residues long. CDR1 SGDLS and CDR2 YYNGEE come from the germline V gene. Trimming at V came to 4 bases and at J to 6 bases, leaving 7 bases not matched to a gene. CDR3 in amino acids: CASSTTGGDPEAFF. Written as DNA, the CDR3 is TGTGCCAGCAGCACAACAGGGGGCGACCCTGAAGCTTTCTTT.